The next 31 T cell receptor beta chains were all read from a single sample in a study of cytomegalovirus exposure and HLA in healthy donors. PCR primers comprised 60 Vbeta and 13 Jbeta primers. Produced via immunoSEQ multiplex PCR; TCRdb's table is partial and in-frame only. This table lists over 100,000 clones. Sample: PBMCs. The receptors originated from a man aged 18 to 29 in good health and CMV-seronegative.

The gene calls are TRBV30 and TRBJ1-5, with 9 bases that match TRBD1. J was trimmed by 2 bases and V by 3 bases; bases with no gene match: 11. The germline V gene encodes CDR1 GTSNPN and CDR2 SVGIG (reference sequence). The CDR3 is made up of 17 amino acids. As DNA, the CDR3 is TGTGCCTGGAGCTACCAACGACAGGGGGAAGGCAATCAGCCCCAGCATTTT. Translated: CAWSYQRQGEGNQPQHF.

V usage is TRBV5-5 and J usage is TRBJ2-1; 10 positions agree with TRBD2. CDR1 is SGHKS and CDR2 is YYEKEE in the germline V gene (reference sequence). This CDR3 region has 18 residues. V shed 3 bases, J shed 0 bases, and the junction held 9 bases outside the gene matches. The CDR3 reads CASSYISGRPSSYNEQFF. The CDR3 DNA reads TGTGCCAGCAGCTATATTAGCGGGAGGCCGAGCTCCTACAATGAGCAGTTCTTC.

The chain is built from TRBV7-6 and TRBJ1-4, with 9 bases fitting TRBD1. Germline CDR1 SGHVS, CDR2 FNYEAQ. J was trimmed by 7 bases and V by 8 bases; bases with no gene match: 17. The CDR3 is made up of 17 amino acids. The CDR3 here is CASGPRGPGQGGEKLFF. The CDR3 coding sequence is TGTGCCAGCGGTCCCCGAGGCCCGGGACAGGGCGGTGAAAAACTGTTTTTT.

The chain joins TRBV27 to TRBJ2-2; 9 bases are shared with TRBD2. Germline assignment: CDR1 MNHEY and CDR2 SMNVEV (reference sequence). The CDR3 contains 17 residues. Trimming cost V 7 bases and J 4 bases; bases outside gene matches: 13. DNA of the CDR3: TGTGCCAGCACCTTTTGGGGTGCGGGAGGGCCCACCGGGGAGCTGTTTTTT. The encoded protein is CASTFWGAGGPTGELFF.

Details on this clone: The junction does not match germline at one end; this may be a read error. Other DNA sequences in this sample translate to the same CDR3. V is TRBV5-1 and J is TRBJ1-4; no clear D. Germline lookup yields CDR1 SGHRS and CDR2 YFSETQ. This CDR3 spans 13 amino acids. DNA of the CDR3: TGCGCCAGCAGCTTACAGATTAATGAGAAACTGTTTTTT. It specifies CASSLQINEKLFF.

The CDR3 DNA reads TGTGCCAGCAGTGTAACAGGGTTGGGGCAGCCCCAGCATTTT. This encodes CASSVTGLGQPQHF. V is TRBV27 and J is TRBJ1-5; D is perhaps TRBD1 (6 bases). This CDR3 contains 14 residues. The V end lost 5 bases, the J end lost 7 bases, and 15 bases lay between the germline ends. Germline lookup yields CDR1 MNHEY and CDR2 SMNVEV (reference sequence).

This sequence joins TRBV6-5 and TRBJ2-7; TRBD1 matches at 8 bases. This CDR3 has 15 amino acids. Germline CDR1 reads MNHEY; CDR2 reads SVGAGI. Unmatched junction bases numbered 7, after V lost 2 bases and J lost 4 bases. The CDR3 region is CASSYQTTGVYEQYF. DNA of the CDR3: TGTGCCAGCAGTTACCAAACGACAGGGGTGTACGAGCAGTACTTC.

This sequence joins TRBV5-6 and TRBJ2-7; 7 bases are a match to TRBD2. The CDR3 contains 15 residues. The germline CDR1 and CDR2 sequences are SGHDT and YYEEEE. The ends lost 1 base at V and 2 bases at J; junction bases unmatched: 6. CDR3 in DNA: TGTGCCAGCAGCTTGCCAACGGGAGGCCCCTACGAGCAGTACTTC. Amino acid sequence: CASSLPTGGPYEQYF.

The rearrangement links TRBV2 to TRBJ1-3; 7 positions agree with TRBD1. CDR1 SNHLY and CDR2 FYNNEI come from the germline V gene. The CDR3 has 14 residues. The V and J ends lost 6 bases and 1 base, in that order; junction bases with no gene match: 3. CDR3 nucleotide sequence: TGTGCCAGCAGGGGGACAGATTCTGGAAACACCATATATTTT. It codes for CASRGTDSGNTIYF.

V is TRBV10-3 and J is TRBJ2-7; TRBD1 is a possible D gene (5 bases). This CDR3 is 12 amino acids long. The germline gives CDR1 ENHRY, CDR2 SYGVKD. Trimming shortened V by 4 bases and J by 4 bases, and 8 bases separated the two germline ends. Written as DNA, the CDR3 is TGTGCCATCAGTGGTGACAGTTACGAGCAGTACTTC. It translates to CAISGDSYEQYF.

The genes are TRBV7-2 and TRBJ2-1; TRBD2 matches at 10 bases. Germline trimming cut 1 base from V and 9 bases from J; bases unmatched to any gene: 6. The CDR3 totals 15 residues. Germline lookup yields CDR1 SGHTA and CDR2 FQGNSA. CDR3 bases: TGTGCCAGCAGCTTAGTCACTAGCGGGGCCCGTGAGCAGTTCTTC. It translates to CASSLVTSGAREQFF.

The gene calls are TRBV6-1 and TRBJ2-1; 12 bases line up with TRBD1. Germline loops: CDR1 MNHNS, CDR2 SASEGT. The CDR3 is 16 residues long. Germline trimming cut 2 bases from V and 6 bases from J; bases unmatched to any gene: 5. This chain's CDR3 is CASSEPGTGGFNEQFF. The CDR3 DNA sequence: TGTGCCAGCAGTGAACCCGGGACAGGGGGCTTCAATGAGCAGTTCTTC.

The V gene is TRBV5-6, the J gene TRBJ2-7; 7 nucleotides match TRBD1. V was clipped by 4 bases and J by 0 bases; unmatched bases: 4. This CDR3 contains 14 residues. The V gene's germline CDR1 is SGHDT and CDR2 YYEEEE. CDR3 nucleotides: TGTGCCAGCAGCCTGGACAGGAGCTCCTACGAGCAGTACTTC. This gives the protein CASSLDRSSYEQYF. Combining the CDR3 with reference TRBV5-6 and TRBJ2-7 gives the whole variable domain DAGVTQSPTHLIKTRGQQVTLRCSPKSGHDTVSWYQQALGQGPQFIFQYYEEEERQRGNFPDRFSGHQFPNYSSELNVNALLLGDSALYLCASSLDRSSYEQYFGPGTRLTVT.

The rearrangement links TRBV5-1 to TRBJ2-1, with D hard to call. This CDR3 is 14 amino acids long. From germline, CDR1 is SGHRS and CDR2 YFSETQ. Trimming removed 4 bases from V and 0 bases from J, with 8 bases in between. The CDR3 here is CASSGPSSYNEQFF. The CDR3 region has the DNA TGCGCCAGCAGCGGGCCAAGCTCCTACAATGAGCAGTTCTTC.

DNA for the CDR3: TGTGCCAGCAGCTCCAATATCGGGACAGGGTTGGGCTACACCTTC. Translated: CASSSNIGTGLGYTF. The gene calls are TRBV7-9 and TRBJ1-2, with 9 bases fitting TRBD1. CDR3 length equals 15 residues. Germline V lookup: CDR1 SEHNR, CDR2 FQNEAQ (reference sequence). V was pared by 4 bases and J by 8 bases, with 11 bases of the junction left unmatched. The complete variable domain, with remaining parts taken from reference TRBV7-9 and TRBJ1-2, reads DTGVSQNPRHKITKRGQNVTFRCDPISEHNRLYWYRQTLGQGPEFLTYFQNEAQLEKSRLLSDRFSAERPKGSFSTLEIQRTEQGDSAMYLCASSSNIGTGLGYTFGSGTRLTVV.

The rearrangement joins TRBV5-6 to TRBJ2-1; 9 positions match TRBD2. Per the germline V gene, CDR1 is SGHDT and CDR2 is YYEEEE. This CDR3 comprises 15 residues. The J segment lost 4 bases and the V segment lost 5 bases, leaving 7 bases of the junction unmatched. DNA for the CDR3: TGTGCCAGCAGTCCCAGCGGGAGGCTATACAATGAGCAGTTCTTC. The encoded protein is CASSPSGRLYNEQFF.

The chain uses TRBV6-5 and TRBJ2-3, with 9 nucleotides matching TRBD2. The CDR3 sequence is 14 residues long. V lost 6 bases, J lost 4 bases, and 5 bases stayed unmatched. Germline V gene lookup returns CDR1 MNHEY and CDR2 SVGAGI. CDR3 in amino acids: CASSWGLAADTQYF. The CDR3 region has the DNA TGTGCCAGCAGCTGGGGACTAGCCGCAGATACGCAGTATTTT.

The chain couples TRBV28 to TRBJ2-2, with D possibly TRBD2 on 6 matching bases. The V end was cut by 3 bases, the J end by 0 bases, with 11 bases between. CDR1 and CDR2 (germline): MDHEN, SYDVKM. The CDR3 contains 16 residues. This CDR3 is CASSFSLATNTGELFF. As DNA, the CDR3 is TGTGCCAGCAGTTTCTCCCTAGCGACGAACACCGGGGAGCTGTTTTTT.

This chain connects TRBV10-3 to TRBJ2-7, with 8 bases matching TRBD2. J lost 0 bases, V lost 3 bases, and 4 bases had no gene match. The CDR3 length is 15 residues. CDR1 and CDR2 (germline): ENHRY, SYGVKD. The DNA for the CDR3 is TGTGCCATCAGTGATCCCGGGGGGGGCTCCTACGAGCAGTACTTC. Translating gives CAISDPGGGSYEQYF.

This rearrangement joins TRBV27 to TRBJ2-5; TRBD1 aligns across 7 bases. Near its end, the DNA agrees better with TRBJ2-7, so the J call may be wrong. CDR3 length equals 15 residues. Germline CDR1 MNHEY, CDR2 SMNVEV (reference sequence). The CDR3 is CASSRGSDRLNEQYF. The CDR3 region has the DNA TGTGCCAGCAGTAGAGGGTCGGACAGGCTCAACGAGCAGTACTTC.

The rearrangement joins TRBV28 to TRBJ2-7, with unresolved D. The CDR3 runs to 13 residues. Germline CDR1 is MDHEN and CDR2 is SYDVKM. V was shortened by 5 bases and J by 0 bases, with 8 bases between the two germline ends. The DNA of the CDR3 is TGTGCCAGCAGTAGCCCGGGCTCCTACGAGCAGTACTTC. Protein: CASSSPGSYEQYF.

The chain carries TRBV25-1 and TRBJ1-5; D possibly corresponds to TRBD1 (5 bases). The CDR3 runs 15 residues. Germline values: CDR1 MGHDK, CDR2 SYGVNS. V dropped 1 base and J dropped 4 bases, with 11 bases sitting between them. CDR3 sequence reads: CASSESGGGNQPQHF. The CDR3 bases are TGTGCCAGCAGTGAATCGGGCGGGGGTAATCAGCCCCAGCATTTT.

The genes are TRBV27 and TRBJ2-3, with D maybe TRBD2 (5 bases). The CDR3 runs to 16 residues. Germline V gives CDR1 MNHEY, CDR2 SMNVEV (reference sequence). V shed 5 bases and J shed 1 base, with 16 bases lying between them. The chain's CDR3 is CASSLLRASRTDTQYF. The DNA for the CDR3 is TGTGCCAGCAGTCTACTGCGGGCGAGTCGCACAGATACGCAGTATTTT.

The CDR3 loop is CASSTWTGGVYEQYF. CDR3 bases: TGCGCCAGCAGCACATGGACAGGGGGCGTCTACGAGCAGTACTTC. The chain couples TRBV5-1 to TRBJ2-7, with TRBD1 matching 11 bases. The J segment lost 3 bases and the V segment lost 4 bases, leaving 6 bases of the junction unmatched. The CDR3 runs 15 residues. Germline values: CDR1 SGHRS, CDR2 YFSETQ.

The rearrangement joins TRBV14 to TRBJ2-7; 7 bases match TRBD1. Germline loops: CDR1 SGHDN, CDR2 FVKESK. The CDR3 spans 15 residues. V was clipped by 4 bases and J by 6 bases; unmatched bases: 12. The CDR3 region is CASSPTQGRVGEQYF. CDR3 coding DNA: TGTGCCAGCAGCCCAACACAGGGGCGAGTGGGCGAGCAGTACTTC.

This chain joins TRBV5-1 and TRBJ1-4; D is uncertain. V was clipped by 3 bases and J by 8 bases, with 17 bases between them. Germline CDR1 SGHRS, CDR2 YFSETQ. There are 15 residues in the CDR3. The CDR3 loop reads CASSSLNTGGEKLFF. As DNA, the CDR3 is TGCGCCAGCAGCTCACTTAACACTGGAGGCGAAAAACTGTTTTTT.

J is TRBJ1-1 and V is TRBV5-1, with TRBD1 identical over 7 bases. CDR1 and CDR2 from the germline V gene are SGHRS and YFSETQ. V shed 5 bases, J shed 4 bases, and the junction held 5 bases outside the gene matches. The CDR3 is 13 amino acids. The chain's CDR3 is CASRGTVGTEAFF. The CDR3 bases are TGCGCCAGCAGAGGGACAGTAGGCACTGAAGCTTTCTTT.

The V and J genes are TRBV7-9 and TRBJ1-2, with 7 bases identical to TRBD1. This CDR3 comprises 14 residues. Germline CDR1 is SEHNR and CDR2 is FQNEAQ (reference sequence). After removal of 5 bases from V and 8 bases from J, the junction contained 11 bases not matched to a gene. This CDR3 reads CASSKGQTPFGYTF. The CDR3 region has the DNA TGTGCCAGCAGCAAGGGACAGACCCCTTTCGGCTACACCTTC.

The CDR3 region has the DNA TGTGCCAGCAGCTTAGGGGGGGGACTAGCGGGAGTGGATGAGCAGTTCTTC. Protein: CASSLGGGLAGVDEQFF. The rearrangement joins TRBV7-2 to TRBJ2-1; 14 bases map to TRBD2. CDR1 SGHTA and CDR2 FQGNSA come from the germline V gene. The CDR3 runs to 17 residues. Trimming cost V 1 base and J 8 bases; bases outside gene matches: 7.

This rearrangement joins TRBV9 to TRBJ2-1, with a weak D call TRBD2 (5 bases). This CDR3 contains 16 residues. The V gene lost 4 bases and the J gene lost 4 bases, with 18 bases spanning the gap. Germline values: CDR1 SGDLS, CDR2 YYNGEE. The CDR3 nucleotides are TGTGCCAGCAGCCTCGCCGGGGTCTCGAGGTACAATGAGCAGTTCTTC. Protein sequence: CASSLAGVSRYNEQFF.

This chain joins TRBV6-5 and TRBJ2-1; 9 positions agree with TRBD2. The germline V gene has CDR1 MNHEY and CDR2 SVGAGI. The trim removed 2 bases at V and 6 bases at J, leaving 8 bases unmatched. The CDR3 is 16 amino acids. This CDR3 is CASSYRGLASGNEQFF. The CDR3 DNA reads TGTGCCAGCAGTTACAGGGGACTAGCTAGTGGCAATGAGCAGTTCTTC.